This record looks at one T cell receptor (beta chain) sequence and its context. The V and J ends lost 4 bases and 9 bases respectively, with 17 bases between them. CDR3 length: 15 amino acids. Germline V gene lookup returns CDR1 SGHTS and CDR2 YDEGEE. The time point: peripheral blood 6 weeks after treatment start. Pretreatment sampling and on-treatment sampling together yielded between 1 and 8 samples for each patient. The data stem from a study of PD-L1 blockade in urothelial cancer. Every PCR got spiked synthetic TCR analog templates. Using immunoSEQ multiplex PCR, the repertoire was profiled, and TCRdb retains in-frame clones only, with some absent. This table holds 100,000 to 150,000 clones, 86% found once.

The TCR originated in a man aged 50 to 60 with urothelial cancer. The sequences come from PBMCs, collected around atezolizumab (anti-PD-L1) treatment. The chain has TRBV5-8 and TRBJ1-6; D possibly corresponds to TRBD1 (5 bases). CDR3 sequence: CASSHILQGISPLHF. The CDR3 nucleotides are TGTGCCAGCAGCCATATCCTCCAGGGAATTTCACCCCTCCACTTT.